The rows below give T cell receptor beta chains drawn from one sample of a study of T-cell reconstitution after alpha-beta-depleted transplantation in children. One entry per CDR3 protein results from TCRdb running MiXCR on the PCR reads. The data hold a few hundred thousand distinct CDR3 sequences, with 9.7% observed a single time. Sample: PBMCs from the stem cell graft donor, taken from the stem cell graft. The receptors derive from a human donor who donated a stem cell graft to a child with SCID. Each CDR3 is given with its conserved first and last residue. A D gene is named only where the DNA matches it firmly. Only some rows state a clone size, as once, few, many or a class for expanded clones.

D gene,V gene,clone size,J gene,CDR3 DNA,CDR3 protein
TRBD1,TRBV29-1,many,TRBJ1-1,TGCAGCGGCGGACAGGGGGCCGCTGAAGCTTTCTTT,CSGGQGAAEAFF
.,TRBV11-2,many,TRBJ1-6,TGTGCCAGCAGCTTAGAAGGGCCGAGCTCCTATAATTCACCCCTCCACTTT,CASSLEGPSSYNSPLHF
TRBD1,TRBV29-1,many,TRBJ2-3,TGCAGCGTTGATCGCGCAGGGGGCGTGAATACGCAGTATTTT,CSVDRAGGVNTQYF
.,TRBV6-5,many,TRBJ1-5,TGTGCCAGCAGTTACTCTGGGGGAGAGGGCAATCAGCCCCAGCATTTT,CASSYSGGEGNQPQHF
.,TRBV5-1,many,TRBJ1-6,TGCGCCAGCAGCTTGGGAGAACGCTCCTATAATTCACCCCTCCACTTT,CASSLGERSYNSPLHF
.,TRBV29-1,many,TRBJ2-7,TGCAGCGTCCGGACGGCGACCTACGAGCAGTACTTC,CSVRTATYEQYF
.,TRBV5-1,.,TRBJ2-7,TGCGCCAGCAGCCCCCGGACAACCCTCCCGGTCGAGCAGTACTTC,CASSPRTTLPVEQYF
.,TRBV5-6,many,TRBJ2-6,TGTGCCAGCAGCTCCATGACGGGAAGCTCTGGGGCCAACGTCCTGACTTTC,CASSSMTGSSGANVLTF
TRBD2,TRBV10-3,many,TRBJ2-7,TGTGCCATCAGTGAGAGATGGCGGGGGGTGGGCGAGCAGTACTTC,CAISERWRGVGEQYF
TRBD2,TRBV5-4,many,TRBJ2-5,TGTGCCAGCAGCCCCCGAGGACTAGGTCTTACCCAGTACTTC,CASSPRGLGLTQYF
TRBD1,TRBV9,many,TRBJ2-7,TGTGCCAGCAGCGTCCGGGACAGCTCCTACGAGCAGTACTTC,CASSVRDSSYEQYF
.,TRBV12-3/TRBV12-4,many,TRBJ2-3,TGTGCCAGCAGTTTTGGGGACCGTTACACAGATACGCAGTATTTT,CASSFGDRYTDTQYF
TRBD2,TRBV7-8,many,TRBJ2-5,TGTGCCAGCAACGAGGGACTAGCGGCCGCGGAAGAGACCCAGTACTTC,CASNEGLAAAEETQYF
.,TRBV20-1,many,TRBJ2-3,TGCAGTGCTAGAGACCCTCAGGGATACACAGATACGCAGTATTTT,CSARDPQGYTDTQYF
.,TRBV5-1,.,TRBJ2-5,TGCGCCAGCAGCCTACGGTGGCGGTCAGAGTACCAAGAGACCCAGTACTTC,CASSLRWRSEYQETQYF
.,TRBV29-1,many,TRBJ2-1,TGCAGCGGGAGGGGGGGACCGAGCTCCTACAATGAGCAGTTCTTC,CSGRGGPSSYNEQFF
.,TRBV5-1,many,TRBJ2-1,TGCGCCAGCAGCCCCGGGTGCCTCTGCCCCTACAATGAGCAGTTCTTC,CASSPGCLCPYNEQFF
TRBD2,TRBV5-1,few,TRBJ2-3,TGCGCCAGCAGCCCCCCCCTAGCGGGGGGGCCGGATACGCAGTATTTT,CASSPPLAGGPDTQYF
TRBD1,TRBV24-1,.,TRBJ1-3,TGTGCCACCAGTGATTCTCGGGACAGGGAAGACACCATATATTTT,CATSDSRDREDTIYF
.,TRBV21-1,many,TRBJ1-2,TGTGCCAGCCTGGGCGGTCTGCATGGCTACACCTTC,CASLGGLHGYTF
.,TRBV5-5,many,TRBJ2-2,TGTGCCAGCAGCTTGGTTGTTTACAGCCTCACCGGGGAGCTGTTTTTT,CASSLVVYSLTGELFF
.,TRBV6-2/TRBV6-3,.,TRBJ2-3,TGTGCCAGCAAAGCTACGGATACGCAGTATTTT,CASKATDTQYF
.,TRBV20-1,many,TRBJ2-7,TGCAGTGCTGACGGGACCAACTCCTACGAGCAGTACTTC,CSADGTNSYEQYF
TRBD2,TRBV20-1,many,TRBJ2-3,TGCAGTGCTAGAGGCCGACTAGCGGGGAATACGCAGTATTTT,CSARGRLAGNTQYF
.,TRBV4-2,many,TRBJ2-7,TGTGCCAGCAGCCAGGTCCGCGCCTACGAGCAGTACTTC,CASSQVRAYEQYF
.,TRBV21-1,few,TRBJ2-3,TGTGCCAGCAGCAAGGTGAAGGACGGGGGCCTCGGCACAGATACGCAGTATTTT,CASSKVKDGGLGTDTQYF
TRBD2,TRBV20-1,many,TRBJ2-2,TGCAGTGCATCCAGCGGGGGATCGAACACCGGGGAGCTGTTTTTT,CSASSGGSNTGELFF
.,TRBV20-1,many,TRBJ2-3,TGCAGTGCTGGAGGGCGAGGCACAGATACGCAGTATTTT,CSAGGRGTDTQYF
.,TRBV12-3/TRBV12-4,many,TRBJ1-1,TGTGCCAAATTACAAAACGGGGCATTCGGGAACACTGAAGCTTTCTTT,CAKLQNGAFGNTEAFF
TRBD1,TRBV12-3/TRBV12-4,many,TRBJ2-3,TGTGCCAGCACCAAGGGACAGGGACTTACAGATACGCAGTATTTT,CASTKGQGLTDTQYF
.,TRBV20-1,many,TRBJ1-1,TGCAGTGCTACCCGGACGGTTGAAGCTTTCTTT,CSATRTVEAFF
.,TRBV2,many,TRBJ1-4,TGTGCCAGCAGCGACCTCATGGAGGCAACTAATGAAAAACTGTTTTTT,CASSDLMEATNEKLFF
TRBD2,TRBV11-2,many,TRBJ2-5,TGTGCCAGCAGCTTAGTATCAGGGACTAGCCCATCTCAAGAGACCCAGTACTTC,CASSLVSGTSPSQETQYF
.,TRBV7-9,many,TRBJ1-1,TGTGCCAGCAGCGCAAATTTGAACACTGAAGCTTTCTTT,CASSANLNTEAFF
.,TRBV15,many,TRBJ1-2,TGTGCCACCAGCAGGGGGGGGGACATCCACTATGGCTACACCTTC,CATSRGGDIHYGYTF
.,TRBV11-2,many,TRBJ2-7,TGTGCCAGCAGCCGGATTAAGGACAGCACCTACGAGCAGTACTTC,CASSRIKDSTYEQYF
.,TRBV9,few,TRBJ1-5,TGTGCCAGCAGCGTAGGACAGGGCAATCAGCCCCAGCATTTT,CASSVGQGNQPQHF